This T cell receptor beta chain appears in the sequencing data of a study of identifying expanded T cells in peripheral blood. Whole-study results and caveats: Differentially abundant clones: about 1.3 between replicates, 16.4 at 2 to 3 weeks, around 20 at four. Clone count variance between approximately two-week samples rose with total template count.

This clone was observed once. Its antigen is not identified. V was clipped by 5 bases and J by 3 bases, with 7 bases between them. Germline V gene lookup returns CDR1 MGHRA and CDR2 YSYEKL. This CDR3 is built from 12 residues. Generated by immunoSEQ multiplex PCR, the TCRdb table keeps only in-frame clones and is missing some. The sample includes around 50,000 clones, roughly 89% of them seen just once. The sequencing sample was made of blood. This rearrangement joins TRBV4-1 to TRBJ1-1, with no clear D. The TCR comes from a person aged 18-69 years in good health. CDR3: CASSEIYTEAFF. CDR3 nucleotide sequence: TGCGCCAGCAGCGAGATTTACACTGAAGCTTTCTTT.